Below, 10 T cell receptor beta chains from the same sample are listed, as sequenced in a study of blood T cell repertoires in COVID-19. Repertoires were generated with immunoSEQ multiplex PCR, while TCRdb's copy carries only in-frame clones and drops some. Of some 170,000 clones in the sample, about 79% were seen once. The sequenced sample was PBMCs or T cells enriched from blood (not recorded which). Source of these receptors: a man aged 50 to 60 who had recovered from COVID-19.

V is TRBV3-1 (or the pseudogene TRBV3-2) and J is TRBJ1-1, with 9 nucleotides matching TRBD1. The CDR3 totals 17 residues. The V gene end was trimmed by 0 bases and the J gene end by 4 bases; junction bases not matched to a gene: 9. Germline V gene sequence: CDR1 LGHDT, CDR2 YNNKEL (reference sequence). For the CDR3, the DNA is TGTGCCAGCAGCCAAGAGCCGGGACAGGGATCGGGCACTGAAGCTTTCTTT. Its translation: CASSQEPGQGSGTEAFF.

The rearrangement links TRBV30 to TRBJ2-1, with 7 nucleotides matching TRBD1. CDR3 length: 16 residues. Germline CDR1 reads GTSNPN; CDR2 reads SVGIG (reference sequence). With V trimmed by 3 bases and J by 2 bases, 10 bases remained unmatched. The CDR3 is CAWRGPGGSPYNEQFF. DNA for the CDR3: TGTGCCTGGAGAGGACCAGGGGGTAGTCCCTACAATGAGCAGTTCTTC.

In its sample, this clone was seen a few times. The chain links TRBV28 to TRBJ1-1, with D perhaps TRBD1 (5 bases). Germline values: CDR1 MDHEN, CDR2 SYDVKM. The V end lost 2 bases, the J end lost 6 bases, and 13 bases lay between the germline ends. The CDR3 consists of 14 residues. The CDR3 is CASSLRQGRPEAFF. CDR3 in DNA: TGTGCCAGCAGTTTAAGGCAGGGTCGCCCTGAAGCTTTCTTT.

V usage is TRBV30 and J usage is TRBJ1-1, with 9 bases fitting TRBD1. Germline-derived CDR1 and CDR2 are GTSNPN and SVGIG (reference sequence). V gave up 3 bases and J gave up 4 bases; unmatched junction bases: 6. The CDR3 runs 14 residues. The CDR3 loop reads CAWSSTGGPTEAFF. DNA for the CDR3: TGTGCCTGGAGCTCGACAGGGGGTCCCACTGAAGCTTTCTTT.

This clone has a handful of counts. The rearrangement links TRBV11-3 to TRBJ1-5; TRBD1 matches at 8 bases. J lost 0 bases, V lost 2 bases, and 15 bases had no gene match. The length of the CDR3 is 20 residues. Germline-derived CDR1 and CDR2 are SGHNT and YENEEA. This chain's CDR3 is CASSLFYIRTGRHSNQPQHF. The CDR3, as DNA: TGTGCCAGCAGCTTATTTTACATCCGGACAGGGCGTCATAGCAATCAGCCCCAGCATTTT.

This CDR3 is CSVVGSPEGQPQHF. The DNA of the CDR3 is TGCAGCGTTGTTGGCTCCCCGGAGGGTCAGCCCCAGCATTTT. The V call is TRBV29-1, the J call TRBJ1-5; D gene unclear. CDR1 is SQVTM and CDR2 is ANQGSEA in the germline V gene. The CDR3 totals 14 residues. V gave up 4 bases and J gave up 6 bases, with 16 bases separating them.

Here the CDR3 DNA reads TGTGCCAGCAGTTACAGGGGGCGCGGGGCCGTGTCACCCCTCCACTTT. This translates into CASSYRGRGAVSPLHF. The J gene is TRBJ1-6, the V gene TRBV6-5, with TRBD1 matching over 7 bases. Germline V gives CDR1 MNHEY, CDR2 SVGAGI. This CDR3 is 16 amino acids long. V lost 2 bases to trimming and J lost 10 bases; unmatched junction nucleotides: 11.

V gene TRBV19 combines with J gene TRBJ1-1, with 9 bases that match TRBD1. Germline trimming cut 6 bases from V and 10 bases from J; bases unmatched to any gene: 15. Germline V CDR1 and CDR2: LNHDA, SQIVND (reference sequence). The CDR3 length is 15 residues. CDR3 DNA: TGTGCCAGTAGAAGACAGGGGGGATCGCAAATCGGAGCTTTCTTT. Amino acids: CASRRQGGSQIGAFF.

V gene TRBV3-1 (or the pseudogene TRBV3-2) combines with J gene TRBJ2-7; possibly TRBD1 for D (6 bases). Trimming pared 2 bases from V and 8 bases from J, leaving 13 bases between. In germline, CDR1 is LGHDT, CDR2 YNNKEL (reference sequence). There are 13 residues in the CDR3. The CDR3 DNA reads TGTGCCAGCAGCCAAAACAGGGCTGGCCAGCAGTACTTC. Translation: CASSQNRAGQQYF.

The rearrangement joins TRBV19 to TRBJ2-5; D possibly corresponds to TRBD2 (6 bases). This CDR3 is built from 17 residues. Trimming left V 6 bases short and J 5 bases short, with 25 bases between. CDR1 is LNHDA, CDR2 SQIVND, per germline (reference sequence). CDR3 in amino acids: CASREGLGRQGSETQYF. The CDR3 nucleotides read TGTGCCAGTAGGGAGGGGTTGGGGAGGCAAGGGTCGGAGACCCAGTACTTC. Full variable domain (rest looked up from reference TRBV19 and TRBJ2-5): DGGITQSPKYLFRKEGQNVTLSCEQNLNHDAMYWYRQDPGQGLRLIYYSQIVNDFQKGDIAEGYSVSREKKESFPLTVTSAQKNPTAFYLCASREGLGRQGSETQYFGPGTRLLVL.